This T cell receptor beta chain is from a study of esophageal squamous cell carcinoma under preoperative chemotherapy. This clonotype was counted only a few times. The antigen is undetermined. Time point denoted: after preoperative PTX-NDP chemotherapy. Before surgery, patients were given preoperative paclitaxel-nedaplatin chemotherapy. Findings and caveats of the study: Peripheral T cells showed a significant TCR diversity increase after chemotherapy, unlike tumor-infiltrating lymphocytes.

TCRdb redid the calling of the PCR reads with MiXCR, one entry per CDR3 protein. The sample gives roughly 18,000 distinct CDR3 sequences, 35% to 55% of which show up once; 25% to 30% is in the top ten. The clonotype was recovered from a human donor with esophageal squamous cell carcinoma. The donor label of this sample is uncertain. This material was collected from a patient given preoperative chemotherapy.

CDR3 protein: CASSGRRSGANVLTF. The CDR3 nucleotides read TGTGCCAGCAGCGGCCGCAGGTCTGGGGCCAACGTCCTGACTTTC. V and J are TRBV7-9 and TRBJ2-6, with D uncertain. Between the trimmed V and J ends, which lost 5 bases and 1 base, there was a span of 9 bases. The CDR3 spans 15 residues. Germline V gives CDR1 SEHNR, CDR2 FQNEAQ (reference sequence).